One sample yielded the 16 T cell receptor beta chains listed below, sequenced in a study of shared clonotypes between healthy human individuals. Some clones are missing from TCRdb's copy, which holds only in-frame ones; the method was immunoSEQ multiplex PCR. Among around 2.5 million clones listed, 80% to 95% were seen once. The sequenced material came from naive CD4+ T cells from PBMCs. The sample's subset: CD45RA+ positively selected. The receptors originated from a man between 18 and 35 years old in good health. Some clones in this sample may be carry-over from other donors' samples.

The rearrangement uses TRBV9 and TRBJ2-2; D gene unclear. With 3 bases removed from V and 5 bases from J, the gap between germline ends came to 14 bases. Germline V lookup: CDR1 SGDLS, CDR2 YYNGEE. The CDR3 is made up of 15 amino acids. The CDR3 bases are TGTGCCAGCAGCGCAAGGGCGGATCTTACCGGGGAGCTGTTTTTT. As protein: CASSARADLTGELFF. Full variable domain (remainder filled in from reference TRBV9 and TRBJ2-2): DSGVTQTPKHLITATGQRVTLRCSPRSGDLSVYWYQQSLDQGLQFLIQYYNGEERAKGNILERFSAQQFPDLHSELNLSSLELGDSALYFCASSARADLTGELFFGEGSRLTVL.

Here the CDR3 DNA reads TGCGCCAGCAGCCGAGGACAGGAGGTCACAGATACGCAGTATTTT. Amino acids: CASSRGQEVTDTQYF. J is TRBJ2-3 and V is TRBV4-3; 7 bases line up with TRBD1. CDR3 size: 15 residues. V shed 4 bases, J shed 2 bases, and the junction held 6 bases outside the gene matches. Germline V lookup: CDR1 LGHNA, CDR2 YSLEER.

V is TRBV18 and J is TRBJ2-1; D possibly corresponds to TRBD1 (5 bases). CDR3 size: 15 residues. V lost 6 bases to trimming and J lost 9 bases, with 21 bases between them. Per the germline V gene, CDR1 is KGHSH and CDR2 is LQKENI. The CDR3 reads CASSPLGANLLEQFF. The CDR3 DNA follows: TGTGCCAGCTCCCCCCTAGGGGCCAACCTCCTTGAGCAGTTCTTC.

The V call is TRBV14, the J call TRBJ1-2; TRBD1 matches 9 bases. The CDR3 runs to 15 residues. Trimming removed 7 bases from V and 7 bases from J; junction bases left unmatched: 13. Germline V lookup: CDR1 SGHDN, CDR2 FVKESK. CDR3 residues: CASTPDPGQGFGYTF. CDR3 DNA sequence: TGTGCCAGCACGCCCGATCCGGGACAGGGATTTGGCTACACCTTC.

The gene calls are TRBV5-6 and TRBJ1-4; D is ambiguous. CDR3 length equals 16 residues. V shed 1 base and J shed 8 bases, with 18 bases lying between them. CDR1 is SGHDT, CDR2 YYEEEE, per germline. CDR3: CASSLLEQRGTEKLFF. CDR3 sequence (DNA): TGTGCCAGCAGCTTGTTGGAGCAACGGGGAACCGAAAAACTGTTTTTT.

The chain recombines TRBV7-3 with TRBJ2-1; 9 bases are shared with TRBD2. Trimming at V came to 5 bases and at J to 4 bases, leaving 6 bases not matched to a gene. The CDR3 length is 15 residues. Germline lookup yields CDR1 SGHTA and CDR2 FQGTGA. CDR3 nucleotide sequence: TGTGCCAGCAGCCCCCGACTAGCGGAATACAATGAGCAGTTCTTC. Its translation: CASSPRLAEYNEQFF.

The chain links TRBV5-5 to TRBJ1-2; 12 nucleotides agree with TRBD1. Unmatched junction bases numbered 8, after V lost 3 bases and J lost 5 bases. Germline CDR1 SGHKS, CDR2 YYEKEE (reference sequence). The CDR3 loop spans 16 amino acids. The CDR3 sequence: CASSSSGDRGLYGYTF. The CDR3 coding sequence is TGTGCCAGCAGCTCGTCAGGGGACAGGGGGCTATATGGCTACACCTTC.

The V call is TRBV19, the J call TRBJ1-1, with TRBD1 matching 8 bases. This CDR3 has 16 amino acids. Trimming took 7 bases from V and 0 from J; bases not matched to a gene: 10. Germline V gene sequence: CDR1 LNHDA, CDR2 SQIVND (reference sequence). The CDR3 DNA follows: TGTGCCAGTACCCGGGACAGGATAAACATGAACACTGAAGCTTTCTTT. As protein: CASTRDRINMNTEAFF.

The chain couples TRBV30 to TRBJ2-7, with a possible D match to TRBD1 (5 bases). Germline-derived CDR1 and CDR2 are GTSNPN and SVGIG (reference sequence). This CDR3 is 13 amino acids long. V was clipped by 2 bases and J by 1 base, with 9 bases between them. DNA of the CDR3: TGTGCCTGGAGTAATGGGGCTTCCTACGAGCAGTACTTC. It yields the protein CAWSNGASYEQYF. Based on the CDR3 plus reference TRBV30 and TRBJ2-7, the full variable domain is SQTIHQWPATLVQPVGSPLSLECTVEGTSNPNLYWYRQAAGRGLQLLFYSVGIGQISSEVPQNLSASRPQDRQFILSSKKLLLSDSGFYLCAWSNGASYEQYFGPGTRLTVT.

J is TRBJ1-1 and V is TRBV2, with a possible D match to TRBD1 (6 bases). Trimming took 5 bases from V and 7 from J, leaving 8 bases between them. The germline gives CDR1 SNHLY, CDR2 FYNNEI. The CDR3 length is 11 residues. In DNA, the CDR3 is TGTGCCAGCAGTCTACAGGGTGAAGCTTTCTTT. It codes for CASSLQGEAFF.

Concerning this clone itself: This sample also contains other DNA sequences that code for the same CDR3. The rearrangement joins TRBV5-1 to TRBJ1-2; 9 bases match TRBD1. This CDR3 region has 14 residues. Germline V CDR1 and CDR2: SGHRS, YFSETQ. With V trimmed by 4 bases and J by 2 bases, 3 bases remained unmatched. DNA for the CDR3: TGCGCCAGCAGCCCAGGGACAGGGAACTATGGCTACACCTTC. It translates to CASSPGTGNYGYTF.

The chain has TRBV6-5 and TRBJ2-5; tentative D call: TRBD1 (6 bases). V lost 2 bases to trimming and J lost 7 bases, with 17 bases between them. The germline gives CDR1 MNHEY, CDR2 SVGAGI. There are 15 residues in the CDR3. CDR3 in amino acids: CASSYIRGPIGTQYF. The CDR3 DNA reads as TGTGCCAGCAGTTACATCAGGGGCCCGATCGGGACCCAGTACTTC.

J is TRBJ1-1 and V is TRBV6-5, with 7 bases fitting TRBD1. Germline V gene data show CDR1 as MNHEY and CDR2 as SVGAGI. Losses at the gene ends were 0 bases for V and 2 bases for J; bases not matched to a gene: 3. This CDR3 comprises 15 residues. The CDR3 nucleotides read TGTGCCAGCAGTTACTCGACAGGGACTAACACTGAAGCTTTCTTT. It yields the protein CASSYSTGTNTEAFF.

This chain links TRBV2 with TRBJ2-1, with D tentatively TRBD2 (6 bases). This CDR3 has 15 residues. Trimming took 7 bases from V and 7 from J, leaving 20 bases between them. CDR1 is SNHLY and CDR2 is FYNNEI in the germline V gene. CDR3 amino acids: CASTRGRDVSNEQFF. DNA for the CDR3: TGTGCCAGCACGAGAGGGCGGGACGTTTCAAATGAGCAGTTCTTC.

The rearrangement uses TRBV27 and TRBJ2-1, with 10 bases identical to TRBD2. Germline CDR1 reads MNHEY; CDR2 reads SMNVEV (reference sequence). The V segment lost 6 bases and the J segment 7 bases; nucleotides outside the gene matches: 12. The CDR3 spans 16 residues. The DNA of the CDR3 is TGTGCCAGCAGCCCCTTACAGGCTAGCGGGAGTAATGAGCAGTTCTTC. Its protein product is CASSPLQASGSNEQFF.

The gene calls are TRBV7-6 and TRBJ2-1; 9 nucleotides agree with TRBD2. CDR3 length: 14 residues. Looked up from germline, CDR1 is SGHVS and CDR2 is FNYEAQ. The ends lost 4 bases at V and 4 bases at J; junction bases unmatched: 2. For the CDR3, the DNA is TGTGCCAGCAGCTGGGGACTAGCATACAATGAGCAGTTCTTC. Translating gives CASSWGLAYNEQFF.